The 13 T cell receptor beta chains reported below all come from one sample, sequenced in a study of blood T cell repertoires in COVID-19. Measured with immunoSEQ multiplex PCR; TCRdb has only the in-frame clones, and not every one. Here the sample spans approximately 210,000 clones, about nine tenths being singletons. The sequencing sample was made of peripheral blood. All receptors come from a middle-aged woman with acute or convalescent COVID-19.

This chain connects TRBV30 to TRBJ2-5; 8 bases agree with TRBD1. The V segment lost 3 bases and the J segment 5 bases; nucleotides outside the gene matches: 5. This CDR3 comprises 13 residues. Germline V CDR1 and CDR2: GTSNPN, SVGIG (reference sequence). In nucleotides, the CDR3 is TGTGCCTGGAGCTCAGGGGGCTTGGAGACCCAGTACTTC. This sequence encodes CAWSSGGLETQYF. Variable domain in full (rest from reference TRBV30 and TRBJ2-5): SQTIHQWPATLVQPVGSPLSLECTVEGTSNPNLYWYRQAAGRGLQLLFYSVGIGQISSEVPQNLSASRPQDRQFILSSKKLLLSDSGFYLCAWSSGGLETQYFGPGTRLLVL.

CDR3 DNA sequence: TGCGCCAGCAGCCTCCTACAGGGTGGCGAGGAAAAACTGTTTTTT. Its translation is CASSLLQGGEEKLFF. The rearrangement links TRBV4-1 to TRBJ1-4; the D gene is possibly TRBD1 (6 bases). V dropped 4 bases and J dropped 8 bases, with 17 bases sitting between them. The CDR3 is made up of 15 amino acids. Germline V lookup: CDR1 MGHRA, CDR2 YSYEKL.

The V call is TRBV29-1, the J call TRBJ1-2; no clear D. CDR3 length: 13 residues. V was cut by 3 bases and J by 2 bases, with 10 bases left in between. Germline CDR1 is SQVTM and CDR2 is ANQGSEA. CDR3 DNA sequence: TGCAGCGTTGAGTCTAATGTGAACTATGGCTACACCTTC. It translates to CSVESNVNYGYTF. Looking up the rest from reference TRBV29-1 and TRBJ1-2 gives the full variable domain: SAVISQKPSRDICQRGTSLTIQCQVDSQVTMMFWYRQQPGQSLTLIATANQGSEATYESGFVIDKFPISRPNLTFSTLTVSNMSPEDSSIYLCSVESNVNYGYTFGSGTRLTVV.

The chain joins TRBV4-1 to TRBJ2-1; D uncertain. Trimming removed 2 bases at V and 0 bases at J, with 8 bases between. Germline V gives CDR1 MGHRA, CDR2 YSYEKL. The length of the CDR3 is 15 residues. The CDR3 region has the DNA TGCGCCAGCAGCCAACGCAGCGCCTCCTACAATGAGCAGTTCTTC. Translation: CASSQRSASYNEQFF.

This chain uses TRBV5-1 with TRBJ1-1; 7 nucleotides agree with TRBD1. V gave up 6 bases and J gave up 0 bases; unmatched junction bases: 8. Germline CDR1 is SGHRS and CDR2 is YFSETQ. CDR3 length equals 15 residues. CDR3 protein: CASTPWDSMNTEAFF. CDR3 in DNA: TGCGCCAGCACCCCCTGGGACAGCATGAACACTGAAGCTTTCTTT.

V and J are TRBV5-1 and TRBJ2-1; 10 bases are a match to TRBD2. CDR1 and CDR2 from the germline V gene are SGHRS and YFSETQ. CDR3 length: 16 amino acids. The junction had 4 bases not matched to a gene; V was cut back by 0 bases and J by 4 bases. The CDR3 DNA sequence: TGCGCCAGCAGCTTGGCACTAGCGGGGTTTTACAATGAGCAGTTCTTC. Its protein product is CASSLALAGFYNEQFF.

This chain uses TRBV10-2 with TRBJ2-3; tentative D call: TRBD2 (7 bases). This CDR3 has 13 amino acids. V was cut by 7 bases and J by 5 bases, with 13 bases left in between. CDR1 is WSHSY, CDR2 SAAADI, per germline. The CDR3 is CASTRGAGDTQYF. CDR3 sequence (DNA): TGCGCCAGCACTCGGGGGGCCGGAGATACGCAGTATTTT.

This clone was detected only a few times. The V and J genes are TRBV5-1 and TRBJ2-1, with 8 bases fitting TRBD2. Germline CDR1 is SGHRS and CDR2 is YFSETQ. The junction had 7 bases not matched to a gene; V was cut back by 6 bases and J by 2 bases. There are 15 residues in the CDR3. The CDR3, as DNA: TGCGCCAGCACCATTAGCGGGGCCGCCTACAATGAGCAGTTCTTC. It yields the protein CASTISGAAYNEQFF.

This clone was seen only once. The chain has TRBV6-2 or TRBV6-3 and TRBJ1-4, with TRBD1 identical over 7 bases. The J segment lost 8 bases and the V segment lost 0 bases, leaving 9 bases of the junction unmatched. Germline CDR1 reads MNHEY; CDR2 reads SVGEGT. The CDR3 runs to 16 residues. As DNA, the CDR3 is TGTGCCAGCAGTTACTCCTTAGGAGGGGGCAAGGAAAAACTGTTTTTT. This codes for CASSYSLGGGKEKLFF.

V is TRBV4-2 and J is TRBJ1-2; D gene ambiguous. CDR3 length: 13 residues. The V gene's germline CDR1 is LGHNA and CDR2 YNFKEQ. V dropped 1 base and J dropped 6 bases, with 9 bases sitting between them. The CDR3 region has the DNA TGTGCCAGCAGCCAAGCTGAAACGGATGGCTACACCTTC. Protein product: CASSQAETDGYTF.

The V gene is TRBV5-1, the J gene TRBJ2-3; the match to TRBD2 covers 7 bases. V trimming: 5 bases; J trimming: 1 base; junction bases outside the gene matches: 10. Germline CDR1 reads SGHRS; CDR2 reads YFSETQ. The CDR3 is 16 residues long. The chain's CDR3 is CASSKERGVGTDTQYF. CDR3 nucleotides: TGCGCCAGCAGTAAGGAGCGGGGCGTGGGCACAGATACGCAGTATTTT.

This chain links TRBV19 with TRBJ2-3, with 8 bases fitting TRBD2. Per germline, CDR1 LNHDA and CDR2 SQIVND (reference sequence). V was pared by 9 bases and J by 4 bases, with 12 bases of the junction left unmatched. The CDR3 runs to 15 residues. The DNA of the CDR3 is TGTGCCAGCGTCGCTTTGGCGGGGGGATCAGATACGCAGTATTTT. It yields the protein CASVALAGGSDTQYF.

This chain uses TRBV6-5 with TRBJ1-1; D might be TRBD1 (6 bases). Germline loops: CDR1 MNHEY, CDR2 SVGAGI. With 2 bases removed from V and 1 base from J, the gap between germline ends came to 8 bases. This CDR3 is 14 amino acids long. The CDR3 nucleotides read TGTGCCAGCAGTTACACGACAGGGAACACTGAAGCTTTCTTT. Its translation: CASSYTTGNTEAFF.